The 10 T cell receptor beta chains below were found in one sample sequenced in a study of PD-1 blockade in classical Hodgkin lymphoma. As to time point: newly diagnosed, previously untreated cHL patient sample. Thawed PBMCs yielded CD4+ T cells through magnetic negative selection. Clones were sequenced by immunoSEQ multiplex PCR, and TCRdb holds only the in-frame ones, with some missing. The repertoire includes about 23,000 clones, 90% to 95% of them detected once, and 0.4% to 0.5% sits in the top ten. Material: CD4+ T cells from blood. The source is a human donor with classical Hodgkin lymphoma.

This clone was detected only a few times. The V and J genes are TRBV7-8 and TRBJ1-5; 9 bases are a match to TRBD1. Germline CDR1 is SGHVS and CDR2 is FQNEAQ. There are 16 residues in the CDR3. J was trimmed by 0 bases and V by 2 bases; bases with no gene match: 2. In DNA form, the CDR3 reads TGTGCCAGCAGCTTACGGGACAGGGTTAGCAATCAGCCCCAGCATTTT. Translation gives CASSLRDRVSNQPQHF.

The genes are TRBV19 and TRBJ1-6, with 8 bases lining up with TRBD1. Trimming cost V 6 bases and J 7 bases; bases outside gene matches: 5. The CDR3 sequence is 14 residues long. Germline CDR1 and CDR2: LNHDA and SQIVND (reference sequence). The CDR3 spells CASSYRGENSPLHF. The DNA of the CDR3 is TGTGCCAGTAGCTACAGGGGGGAAAATTCACCCCTCCACTTT.

This chain uses TRBV18 with TRBJ2-3, with a tentative D call TRBD1 (5 bases). Germline V gene data show CDR1 as KGHSH and CDR2 as LQKENI. CDR3 length: 17 amino acids. V lost 2 bases, J lost 1 base, and 16 bases lay in between. The CDR3 spells CASSPFKGRSGTDTQYF. The DNA of the CDR3 is TGTGCCAGCTCACCATTTAAGGGGCGGAGCGGCACAGATACGCAGTATTTT.

This sequence joins TRBV18 and TRBJ2-7; 9 nucleotides match TRBD1. In germline, CDR1 is KGHSH, CDR2 LQKENI. This CDR3 comprises 15 residues. Unmatched junction bases numbered 7, after V lost 6 bases and J lost 1 base. The CDR3 loop reads CASSSMTGGSYEQYF. The CDR3 nucleotides are TGTGCCAGCTCGTCTATGACAGGGGGATCCTACGAGCAGTACTTC.

The chain employs TRBV10-3 and TRBJ2-1; 11 bases match TRBD2. CDR1 is ENHRY and CDR2 is SYGVKD in the germline V gene. The CDR3 length is 15 residues. The V and J ends lost 4 bases and 1 base, in that order; junction bases with no gene match: 0. The CDR3 reads CAISGLAGSYNEQFF. In DNA form, the CDR3 reads TGTGCCATCAGTGGACTAGCGGGGTCCTACAATGAGCAGTTCTTC.

The chain links TRBV5-1 to TRBJ1-1; 9 bases match TRBD1. Trimming cost V 3 bases and J 5 bases; bases outside gene matches: 5. Germline V gene lookup returns CDR1 SGHRS and CDR2 YFSETQ. The CDR3 extends over 14 amino acids. The CDR3 region is CASSSQGARTEAFF. The CDR3 DNA follows: TGCGCCAGCAGCTCACAGGGGGCGAGGACTGAAGCTTTCTTT.

The rearrangement links TRBV18 to TRBJ2-1, with TRBD1 identical over 7 bases. J was trimmed by 0 bases and V by 4 bases; bases with no gene match: 3. Germline V CDR1 and CDR2: KGHSH, LQKENI. The CDR3 has 15 residues. The CDR3 coding sequence is TGTGCCAGCTCACAAGGGGACAGCTCCTACAATGAGCAGTTCTTC. Amino acids: CASSQGDSSYNEQFF.

This chain connects TRBV10-3 to TRBJ2-2; 8 bases are shared with TRBD2. CDR1 is ENHRY and CDR2 is SYGVKD in the germline V gene. V was pared by 5 bases and J by 6 bases, with 11 bases of the junction left unmatched. The CDR3 contains 16 residues. The CDR3 sequence: CAISTRRGADPGELFF. In DNA, the CDR3 is TGTGCCATCAGTACCAGGCGGGGGGCGGATCCCGGGGAGCTGTTTTTT.

CDR3 in amino acids: CASRDREDRAFF. The CDR3 bases are TGTGCCAGCAGGGACAGGGAGGATAGAGCTTTCTTT. The gene calls are TRBV2 and TRBJ1-1; 8 nucleotides line up with TRBD1. Germline-derived CDR1 and CDR2 are SNHLY and FYNNEI. V trimming: 6 bases; J trimming: 10 bases; junction bases outside the gene matches: 7. This CDR3 region has 12 residues.

The chain recombines TRBV11-3 with TRBJ2-1; D remains unclear. The CDR3 sequence is 13 residues long. Germline CDR1 reads SGHNT; CDR2 reads YENEEA. V lost 1 base to trimming and J lost 8 bases, with 9 bases between them. The CDR3 here is CASSLVRWDEQFF. CDR3 nucleotide sequence: TGTGCCAGCAGCTTAGTAAGATGGGATGAGCAGTTCTTC. The variable domain in full, with the rest retrieved from reference TRBV11-3 and TRBJ2-1, is EAGVVQSPRYKIIEKKQPVAFWCNPISGHNTLYWYLQNLGQGPELLIRYENEEAVDDSQLPKDRFSAERLKGVDSTLKIQPAELGDSAVYLCASSLVRWDEQFFGPGTRLTVL.